These T cell receptor beta chains were read from a single sample in a study of T cells in Graves' hyperthyroidism and ophthalmopathy. MiXCR was run by TCRdb on the multiplex PCR reads, yielding one entry per CDR3 protein. The sample includes about 840,000 distinct CDR3 sequences, about 38% of them seen just once. Sequenced sample: blood. The receptors derive from a man aged 18 to 30 with Graves' hyperthyroidism. Each CDR3 is given with its conserved first and last residue. D genes are given only for firm matches. Size values are once, few and many counts, or a class for expanded clones, and some rows have none.

D: -; size: -; J: TRBJ1-4; V: TRBV7-9; CDR3: CASSLEAAPGEKLFF; DNA: TGTGCCAGCAGCTTAGAGGCGGCGCCTGGTGAAAAACTGTTTTTT
D: TRBD2; size: -; J: TRBJ2-5; V: TRBV25-1; CDR3: CASSGAGLAGSYETQYF; DNA: TGTGCCAGCAGTGGCGCGGGACTAGCGGGCTCATATGAGACCCAGTACTTC
D: TRBD2; size: -; J: TRBJ2-2; V: TRBV25-1; CDR3: CAIRLAGLMDTGELFF; DNA: TGTGCCATAAGACTAGCGGGGTTGATGGACACCGGGGAGCTGTTTTTT
D: TRBD1; size: -; J: TRBJ1-5; V: TRBV6-5; CDR3: CASSYRQGAHQPQHF; DNA: TGTGCCAGCAGTTACAGACAGGGGGCGCATCAGCCCCAGCATTTT
D: -; size: -; J: TRBJ1-2; V: TRBV5-1; CDR3: CASIGRPFNYGYTF; DNA: TGCGCCAGCATTGGACGACCCTTTAACTATGGCTACACCTTC
D: -; size: few; J: TRBJ1-4; V: TRBV5-1; CDR3: CASSLGGGGGEKLFF; DNA: TGCGCCAGCAGCTTGGGCGGGGGCGGAGGTGAAAAACTGTTTTTT
D: -; size: -; J: TRBJ2-5; V: TRBV20-1; CDR3: CSARVGQDMETQYF; DNA: TGCAGTGCTAGAGTGGGGCAGGATATGGAGACCCAGTACTTC
D: -; size: many; J: TRBJ2-7; V: TRBV29-1; CDR3: CSVEDTGYEQYF; DNA: TGCAGCGTTGAAGATACCGGGTACGAGCAGTACTTC
D: TRBD1; size: many; J: TRBJ1-5; V: TRBV7-9; CDR3: CASSPGTGGGQPQHF; DNA: TGTGCCAGCAGCCCCGGGACAGGCGGGGGGCAGCCCCAGCATTTT
D: -; size: many; J: TRBJ1-2; V: TRBV29-1; CDR3: CSVEYLGSSDYGYTF; DNA: TGCAGCGTTGAATATTTAGGGTCGTCCGACTATGGCTACACCTTC
D: -; size: -; J: TRBJ2-6; V: TRBV19; CDR3: CASSPWDDSSGANVLTF; DNA: TGTGCCAGTAGTCCCTGGGACGACAGCTCTGGGGCCAACGTCCTGACTTTC
D: -; size: -; J: TRBJ1-2; V: TRBV7-2; CDR3: CASGLARDWGGYTF; DNA: TGTGCCAGCGGCTTAGCGAGGGACTGGGGAGGCTACACCTTC
D: -; size: -; J: TRBJ2-7; V: TRBV15; CDR3: CATSRDNGGVSSYEQYF; DNA: TGTGCCACCAGCAGAGATAACGGAGGGGTCAGCTCCTACGAGCAGTACTTC
D: -; size: few; J: TRBJ2-7; V: TRBV6-5; CDR3: CASSYDRRYEQYF; DNA: TGTGCCAGCAGTTACGACCGCCGCTACGAGCAGTACTTC
D: -; size: few; J: TRBJ1-1; V: TRBV4-2; CDR3: CASSQPTDMNTEAFF; DNA: TGTGCCAGCAGCCAACCGACAGACATGAACACTGAAGCTTTCTTT
D: -; size: many; J: TRBJ1-1; V: TRBV19; CDR3: CASSIGQLNTEAFF; DNA: TGTGCCAGTAGTATAGGGCAGTTGAACACTGAAGCTTTCTTT
D: TRBD1; size: -; J: TRBJ1-3; V: TRBV19; CDR3: CASNDRGLSGNTIYF; DNA: TGTGCCAGTAATGACAGGGGACTCTCTGGAAACACCATATATTTT
D: -; size: many; J: TRBJ1-2; V: TRBV11-2; CDR3: CASSLRRANYGYTF; DNA: TGTGCCAGCAGCTTACGCAGAGCTAACTATGGCTACACCTTC
D: -; size: few; J: TRBJ1-1; V: TRBV12-3/TRBV12-4; CDR3: CASSSAAEAFF; DNA: TGTGCCAGCAGTTCTGCCGCTGAAGCTTTCTTT
D: -; size: -; J: TRBJ2-6; V: TRBV19; CDR3: CASSILGFSGANVLTF; DNA: TGTGCCAGTAGTATTTTAGGATTCTCTGGGGCCAACGTCCTGACTTTC
D: -; size: -; J: TRBJ2-6; V: TRBV10-3; CDR3: CAISEGIGANVLTF; DNA: TGTGCCATCAGTGAAGGGATTGGGGCCAACGTCCTGACTTTC
D: TRBD2; size: -; J: TRBJ2-2; V: TRBV5-1; CDR3: CASSLVGLADNTGELFF; DNA: TGCGCCAGCAGCTTGGTGGGACTAGCGGACAACACCGGGGAGCTGTTTTTT
D: -; size: many; J: TRBJ1-3; V: TRBV29-1; CDR3: CSVTNTGSGNTIYF; DNA: TGCAGCGTTACCAATACAGGCTCTGGAAACACCATATATTTT
D: TRBD1; size: -; J: TRBJ1-5; V: TRBV20-1; CDR3: CSARDSSRQGSNQPQHF; DNA: TGCAGTGCTAGAGATAGTAGTCGACAGGGAAGCAATCAGCCCCAGCATTTT
D: -; size: -; J: TRBJ2-2; V: TRBV7-9; CDR3: CANSFTGTGELFF; DNA: TGTGCCAACAGCTTTACCGGGACCGGGGAGCTGTTTTTT
D: -; size: many; J: TRBJ2-7; V: TRBV10-3; CDR3: CAISEMGHPYEQYF; DNA: TGTGCCATCAGTGAGATGGGACACCCCTACGAGCAGTACTTC
D: TRBD1; size: -; J: TRBJ1-6; V: TRBV15; CDR3: CATSRDRGPRDSPLHF; DNA: TGTGCCACCAGCAGAGACAGGGGGCCACGGGATTCACCCCTCCACTTT
D: -; size: -; J: TRBJ1-5; V: TRBV6-6; CDR3: CASSFYGPQGGQPQHF; DNA: TGTGCCAGCAGTTTTTACGGACCCCAAGGAGGTCAGCCCCAGCATTTT
D: -; size: -; J: TRBJ1-5; V: TRBV20-1; CDR3: CSASMGRGSNQPQHF; DNA: TGCAGTGCTAGTATGGGGAGGGGTAGCAATCAGCCCCAGCATTTT
D: -; size: few; J: TRBJ1-4; V: TRBV29-1; CDR3: CSATGGPNEKLFF; DNA: TGCAGCGCAACCGGGGGACCTAATGAAAAACTGTTTTTT
D: -; size: -; J: TRBJ2-1; V: TRBV25-1; CDR3: CASSGPGLANEQFF; DNA: TGTGCCAGCAGTGGACCGGGGCTAGCCAATGAGCAGTTCTTC
D: TRBD2; size: -; J: TRBJ2-7; V: TRBV7-2; CDR3: CASSYQAGGPNEQYF; DNA: TGTGCCAGCAGCTATCAGGCGGGGGGGCCCAACGAGCAGTACTTC
D: -; size: -; J: TRBJ1-2; V: TRBV6-5; CDR3: CASSYSGSRNNYGYTF; DNA: TGTGCCAGCAGTTACTCTGGGAGTCGGAACAACTATGGCTACACCTTC
D: TRBD1; size: -; J: TRBJ1-2; V: TRBV25-1; CDR3: CASMGTGGDYGYTF; DNA: TGTGCCAGCATGGGGACAGGAGGGGACTATGGCTACACCTTC
D: TRBD1; size: many; J: TRBJ1-2; V: TRBV29-1; CDR3: CSVENFGDRGEGYTF; DNA: TGCAGCGTTGAAAACTTTGGGGACAGAGGGGAAGGCTACACCTTC
D: -; size: -; J: TRBJ1-4; V: TRBV7-9; CDR3: CASSLGPQGRSSTNEKLFF; DNA: TGTGCCAGCAGCCTAGGGCCGCAGGGGAGAAGCTCAACTAATGAAAAACTGTTTTTT
D: -; size: -; J: TRBJ2-2; V: TRBV15; CDR3: CVTSRAGAGGRGTGELFF; DNA: TGTGTCACCAGCAGAGCTGGGGCCGGGGGCAGGGGCACCGGGGAGCTGTTTTTT
D: -; size: -; J: TRBJ2-5; V: TRBV6-1; CDR3: CASDRAPRETQYF; DNA: TGTGCCAGCGATCGAGCGCCTAGAGAGACCCAGTACTTC
D: TRBD1; size: -; J: TRBJ2-7; V: TRBV15; CDR3: CATSRVAGGAYEQYF; DNA: TGTGCCACCAGCAGAGTCGCAGGGGGCGCTTACGAGCAGTACTTC
D: -; size: -; J: TRBJ1-2; V: TRBV7-2; CDR3: CASSLGALILNGYTF; DNA: TGTGCCAGCAGCTTAGGGGCTCTGATCCTTAATGGCTACACCTTC
D: TRBD1; size: -; J: TRBJ1-5; V: TRBV10-3; CDR3: CATGTGGVQPQHF; DNA: TGTGCCACCGGGACAGGGGGCGTTCAGCCCCAGCATTTT
D: -; size: few; J: TRBJ2-7; V: TRBV20-1; CDR3: CSARARDEQYF; DNA: TGCAGTGCTAGAGCCAGGGACGAGCAGTACTTC
D: -; size: -; J: TRBJ1-6; V: TRBV19; CDR3: CASSILEDSPPHF; DNA: TGTGCCAGCAGTATTCTCGAGGATTCACCCCCCCACTTT
D: -; size: -; J: TRBJ2-2; V: TRBV5-1; CDR3: CASSLARQLVTGELFF; DNA: TGCGCCAGCAGCTTGGCCCGCCAGCTCGTAACCGGGGAGCTGTTTTTT
D: -; size: -; J: TRBJ2-7; V: TRBV2; CDR3: CASAKEVHEQYF; DNA: TGTGCTAGTGCCAAGGAAGTCCACGAGCAGTACTTC
D: -; size: -; J: TRBJ1-1; V: TRBV19; CDR3: CATPGLSNTEAFF; DNA: TGTGCCACCCCGGGACTCTCGAACACTGAAGCTTTCTTT
D: TRBD2; size: many; J: TRBJ2-7; V: TRBV7-6; CDR3: CASSLTGGRDEQYF; DNA: TGTGCCAGCAGCTTGACGGGGGGGCGCGACGAGCAGTACTTC
D: TRBD1; size: -; J: TRBJ1-2; V: TRBV7-9; CDR3: CASSATDGQGNGYTF; DNA: TGTGCCAGCAGCGCAACGGACGGACAGGGAAATGGCTACACCTTC
D: -; size: once; J: TRBJ2-5; V: TRBV2; CDR3: CASSEGHRAETQYF; DNA: TGTGCCAGCAGTGAAGGGCATCGGGCAGAGACCCAGTACTTC
D: -; size: -; J: TRBJ1-1; V: TRBV19; CDR3: CASSEGSRNTEAFF; DNA: TGTGCCAGTAGTGAAGGGAGCCGGAACACTGAAGCTTTCTTT